This is a list of T cell receptor beta chains from one sample in a study of blood T cell repertoires in COVID-19. Here immunoSEQ multiplex PCR was the method, and the copy in TCRdb shows in-frame clones only, minus some. The data show about 210,000 clones, roughly nine tenths seen once. Source material: peripheral blood. The receptors stem from a man in his forties with acute or convalescent COVID-19. Both conserved end residues are part of each CDR3. D genes are given only for firm matches. Clone size is given for some rows only: seen once, a few or many times, or a class if the clone is expanded.

>TRBV19|once|NA|TRBJ2-7
TGTGCCAGTAGTATAAGGTGGGGGCCCTACTACGAGCAGTACTTC
CASSIRWGPYYEQYF
>TRBV6-5|NA|TRBD2|TRBJ2-5
TGTGCCGGCAAGCGGGGGGGCCGGGAGACCCAGTACTTC
CAGKRGGRETQYF
>TRBV19|once|TRBD1|TRBJ1-5
TGTGCCAGTAGTAGGCAGGGGGGACAGCCCCAGCATTTT
CASSRQGGQPQHF
>TRBV21-1|NA|NA|TRBJ2-1
TGTGCCAGCAGCCCGGGACAGACACTGAATGAGCAGTTCTTC
CASSPGQTLNEQFF
>TRBV7-9|few|NA|TRBJ2-7
TGTGCCAGCACCGCGGGCACCACCTACGAGCAGTACTTC
CASTAGTTYEQYF
>TRBV3-1/TRBV3-2|NA|NA|TRBJ2-7
TGTGCCAGCAGTCCTCTATCGGGGGAGCAGTACTTC
CASSPLSGEQYF
>TRBV11-2|NA|TRBD1|TRBJ2-1
TGTGCCAGCAGCTCCTCCATCGGACAGGGGGGGCACTATGAGCAGTTCTTC
CASSSSIGQGGHYEQFF
>TRBV30|NA|NA|TRBJ1-1
TGTGCCTGGCAGCCCGGGGGGAACACTGAAGCTTTCTTT
CAWQPGGNTEAFF
>TRBV6-5|NA|TRBD1|TRBJ1-1
TGTGCCAGCAGTTACCCAGGGGGCCGGGTGACTGAAGCTTTCTTT
CASSYPGGRVTEAFF
>TRBV28|NA|TRBD1|TRBJ1-2
TGTGCCAGCAGTCCGTGGGGACAGGGGGGAGCTAACTATGGCTACACCTTC
CASSPWGQGGANYGYTF
>TRBV30|NA|NA|TRBJ2-2
TGTGCCTGGAGTGTACCGGGACTGCCGAGGGTTTTT
CAWSVPGLPRVF
>TRBV5-1|NA|NA|TRBJ2-5
TGCGCCAGCAGCTTGGCCCTGGCGGGGCAAGAGACCCAGTACTTC
CASSLALAGQETQYF
>TRBV28|NA|TRBD1|TRBJ1-5
TGTGCCAGCAGTTTATCAGGGGGTGGTCAGCCCCAGCATTTT
CASSLSGGGQPQHF
>TRBV29-1|NA|TRBD1|TRBJ2-1
TGCAGCGTCGGGACAGGGTTCGGCAATGAGCAGTTCTTC
CSVGTGFGNEQFF
>TRBV6-5|NA|NA|TRBJ1-6
TGTGCCAGCAGTTACTCGAAGGGCAGGGTAGATTCACCCCTCCACTTT
CASSYSKGRVDSPLHF
>TRBV25-1|NA|TRBD2|TRBJ2-1
TGTGCCAGCAGGGGGACTATCAGCAATGAGCAGTTCTTC
CASRGTISNEQFF